The 29 T cell receptor beta chains below come from one sample, sequenced in a study of radiation and T cells in renal cell carcinoma. As for time point: blood 4 weeks post-SBRT, at nephrectomy. The treatment denotes: 15 Gy SBRT to primary tumor, nephrectomy 4 weeks later. The table came from immunoSEQ multiplex PCR; TCRdb's copy has only in-frame clones and leaves some out. In the table there are around 94,000 clones, around four fifths of which are singletons. Source: blood, taken from a patient whose treatment included radiotherapy and nephrectomy. All receptors derive from a man over 45 with renal cell carcinoma.

This clone has more than one count but fewer than ten. The rearrangement joins TRBV27 to TRBJ2-7, with TRBD2 identical over 9 bases. Germline trimming cut 2 bases from V and 0 bases from J; bases unmatched to any gene: 14. The CDR3 runs to 19 residues. The V gene's germline CDR1 is MNHEY and CDR2 SMNVEV (reference sequence). CDR3 amino acids: CASSLRARGASGDSYEQYF. The CDR3 coding sequence is TGTGCCAGCAGTTTAAGAGCTAGGGGGGCTAGCGGGGACTCCTACGAGCAGTACTTC.

The V gene is TRBV5-6, the J gene TRBJ2-7; the D is unclear. CDR3 length: 15 amino acids. Trimming left V 3 bases short and J 6 bases short, with 19 bases between. The germline V gene has CDR1 SGHDT and CDR2 YYEEEE. The CDR3 reads CASSSQQSGQSEQYF. The CDR3 DNA follows: TGTGCCAGCAGCTCCCAGCAATCTGGGCAGTCCGAGCAGTACTTC.

The chain joins TRBV7-2 to TRBJ2-7; D uncertain. Trimming took 4 bases from V and 2 from J, leaving 12 bases between them. This CDR3 has 14 amino acids. The germline gives CDR1 SGHTA, CDR2 FQGNSA. The DNA for the CDR3 is TGTGCCAGCAGCTCCCGGACCGGTACCTACGAGCAGTACTTC. It is translated as CASSSRTGTYEQYF.

A single count supports this clone. The chain has TRBV7-2 and TRBJ2-1; perhaps TRBD1 as D (6 bases). This CDR3 contains 12 residues. Germline V gives CDR1 SGHTA, CDR2 FQGNSA. Trimming removed 5 bases at V and 9 bases at J, with 11 bases between. The CDR3 nucleotides are TGTGCCAGCAGCACAGGACAGTTTGAGCAGTTCTTC. It specifies CASSTGQFEQFF.

The CDR3 loop is CASSSYEQYF. CDR3 sequence (DNA): TGTGCCAGCAGTTCCTACGAGCAGTACTTC. The chain carries TRBV2 and TRBJ2-7; D is unclear. Germline CDR1 and CDR2: SNHLY and FYNNEI. There are 10 residues in the CDR3. The V and J ends lost 5 bases and 1 base respectively, with 0 bases between them. The whole variable domain, filled in from reference TRBV2 and TRBJ2-7, reads EPEVTQTPSHQVTQMGQEVILRCVPISNHLYFYWYRQILGQKVEFLVSFYNNEISEKSEIFDDQFSVERPDGSNFTLKIRSTKLEDSAMYFCASSSYEQYFGPGTRLTVT.

This clone was seen only once. This rearrangement joins TRBV5-1 to TRBJ1-5, with no clear D. The CDR3 has 14 residues. Trimming left V 0 bases short and J 7 bases short, with 11 bases between. CDR1 is SGHRS, CDR2 YFSETQ, per germline. CDR3 amino acids: CASSLAEGGQPQHF. CDR3 nucleotides: TGCGCCAGCAGCTTGGCCGAAGGAGGGCAGCCCCAGCATTTT.

There are many counts of this clone. For the CDR3, the DNA is TGTGCCAGCAGCTTAAGAGGGGGAGGGGACACTGATGAAGCTTTCTTT. Translation: CASSLRGGGDTDEAFF. The chain couples TRBV7-9 to TRBJ1-1, with D tentatively TRBD1 (6 bases). Germline CDR1 and CDR2: SEHNR and FQNEAQ (reference sequence). The CDR3 is 16 residues long. The V end was cut by 2 bases, the J end by 7 bases, with 20 bases between.

This clone was detected only a few times. V gene TRBV18 combines with J gene TRBJ2-7; 11 bases agree with TRBD2. V shed 4 bases and J 6 bases; nucleotides not matched to a gene: 8. This CDR3 is 15 amino acids long. The germline V gene has CDR1 KGHSH and CDR2 LQKENI. The CDR3 protein is CASSLGTSGTGEQYF. The CDR3 DNA sequence: TGTGCCAGCTCACTAGGGACTAGCGGCACGGGCGAGCAGTACTTC.

This chain joins TRBV7-2 and TRBJ2-1, with TRBD1 matching over 8 bases. The CDR3 spans 15 residues. Germline V lookup: CDR1 SGHTA, CDR2 FQGNSA. The V gene end was trimmed by 2 bases and the J gene end by 4 bases; junction bases not matched to a gene: 4. In nucleotides, the CDR3 is TGTGCCAGCAGCTTATCCGGACAGGGTTACAATGAGCAGTTCTTC. This encodes CASSLSGQGYNEQFF.

The V call is TRBV4-3, the J call TRBJ2-7, with D tentatively TRBD2 (5 bases). V was shortened by 0 bases and J by 3 bases, with 12 bases between the two germline ends. The CDR3 extends over 15 amino acids. Germline CDR1 is LGHNA and CDR2 is YSLEER. CDR3 in amino acids: CASSQDVGLFYEQYF. CDR3 nucleotides: TGCGCCAGCAGCCAAGATGTAGGACTCTTCTACGAGCAGTACTTC.

The chain joins TRBV5-1 to TRBJ2-7; 10 bases fit TRBD2. The ends lost 4 bases at V and 0 bases at J; junction bases unmatched: 7. CDR1 SGHRS and CDR2 YFSETQ come from the germline V gene. This CDR3 has 16 residues. The CDR3 DNA sequence: TGCGCCAGCAGCCCGCTTACTAGCGGGACCTCCTACGAGCAGTACTTC. This sequence encodes CASSPLTSGTSYEQYF.

This rearrangement joins TRBV5-5 to TRBJ2-7, with no clear D. Trimming took off 1 base at V and 1 base at J, with 12 bases between the two ends. This CDR3 is 15 amino acids long. Germline loops: CDR1 SGHKS, CDR2 YYEKEE (reference sequence). This CDR3 is CASSLRSDPSYEQYF. As DNA, the CDR3 is TGTGCCAGCAGCTTGAGGTCGGATCCGTCCTACGAGCAGTACTTC.

This clone was seen once. The V call is TRBV9, the J call TRBJ2-2; weak D call: TRBD1 (6 bases). The CDR3 extends over 16 amino acids. V was cut by 0 bases and J by 0 bases, with 9 bases left in between. CDR1 is SGDLS and CDR2 is YYNGEE in the germline V gene. CDR3 bases: TGTGCCAGCAGCGTAGAGGGACATACGAACACCGGGGAGCTGTTTTTT. Residues: CASSVEGHTNTGELFF.

The chain employs TRBV13 and TRBJ2-6; TRBD1 agrees at 8 bases. The CDR3 runs to 15 residues. V lost 5 bases, J lost 2 bases, and 2 bases stayed unmatched. Germline CDR1 is PRHDT and CDR2 is FYEKMQ (reference sequence). The CDR3 loop reads CASSRQGTGANVLTF. CDR3 DNA: TGTGCCAGCAGCCGACAGGGGACTGGGGCCAACGTCCTGACTTTC.

The rearrangement joins TRBV10-3 to TRBJ1-4, with a tentative D call TRBD1 (6 bases). CDR3 length: 14 residues. The ends were cut back, 5 bases at V and 7 bases at J, with 14 bases in the middle. The germline V gene encodes CDR1 ENHRY and CDR2 SYGVKD. This CDR3 is CAISQRGEGEKLFF. The CDR3 region has the DNA TGTGCCATCAGTCAAAGGGGGGAAGGTGAAAAACTGTTTTTT.

The rearrangement links TRBV6-5 to TRBJ1-4, with D unresolved. V lost 0 bases, J lost 7 bases, and 12 bases lay in between. This CDR3 has 15 residues. Looked up from germline, CDR1 is MNHEY and CDR2 is SVGAGI. In DNA, the CDR3 is TGTGCCAGCAGTTACTCAACGGGGATGGGTGAAAAACTGTTTTTT. Translated: CASSYSTGMGEKLFF.

The chain combines TRBV6-5 with TRBJ1-2; D is perhaps TRBD1 (5 bases). V shed 8 bases and J shed 8 bases, with 24 bases lying between them. CDR3 length: 15 amino acids. Looked up from germline, CDR1 is MNHEY and CDR2 is SVGAGI. Written as DNA, the CDR3 is TGTGCCAGCGACTCGGACGAGGGGACGGTGATGGGCTACACCTTC. The encoded protein is CASDSDEGTVMGYTF.

This clone was counted a few times. The chain is built from TRBV7-6 and TRBJ2-3; TRBD2 matches 12 bases. The CDR3 runs to 16 residues. CDR1 SGHVS and CDR2 FNYEAQ come from the germline V gene. Trimming took 6 bases from V and 2 from J; bases not matched to a gene: 6. CDR3 nucleotide sequence: TGTGCCAGCAGTTCTAGCGGGAGGGGATACACAGATACGCAGTATTTT. Translated, it gives CASSSSGRGYTDTQYF.

This chain uses TRBV7-2 with TRBJ1-2; TRBD1 matches at 9 bases. The CDR3 length is 14 residues. The V and J ends lost 1 base and 4 bases, in that order; junction bases with no gene match: 1. The germline V gene has CDR1 SGHTA and CDR2 FQGNSA. The CDR3 loop reads CASSLGQGGYGYTF. The CDR3 DNA follows: TGTGCCAGCAGCTTAGGACAGGGGGGCTATGGCTACACCTTC.

The chain employs TRBV19 and TRBJ2-5; D possibly corresponds to TRBD2 (6 bases). The CDR3 runs to 15 residues. The germline V and J ends were trimmed by 5 bases and 1 base, with 14 bases remaining between them. Germline CDR1 is LNHDA and CDR2 is SQIVND (reference sequence). CDR3 sequence: CASSQSAGPQETQYF. Written as DNA, the CDR3 is TGTGCCAGTAGTCAGTCGGCGGGACCCCAAGAGACCCAGTACTTC.

This rearrangement joins TRBV6-1 to TRBJ1-1; D unclear. Trimming cost V 5 bases and J 1 base, with 8 bases left between them. The length of the CDR3 is 13 residues. Germline CDR1 reads MNHNS; CDR2 reads SASEGT. CDR3 amino acids: CASSSWSNTEAFF. CDR3 bases: TGTGCCAGCAGTTCGTGGTCGAACACTGAAGCTTTCTTT.

The count of this clone is one. The chain is built from TRBV10-3 and TRBJ2-7; D remains unclear. V shed 5 bases and J shed 4 bases, with 6 bases lying between them. This CDR3 comprises 11 residues. CDR1 ENHRY and CDR2 SYGVKD come from the germline V gene. CDR3 sequence (DNA): TGTGCCATCAGTAAATTATACGAGCAGTACTTC. Protein sequence: CAISKLYEQYF.

J is TRBJ2-3 and V is TRBV30; TRBD2 agrees at 9 bases. Germline V gene lookup returns CDR1 GTSNPN and CDR2 SVGIG (reference sequence). The CDR3 extends over 14 amino acids. Losses at the gene ends were 4 bases for V and 3 bases for J; bases not matched to a gene: 5. CDR3: CAWTAGGPTDTQYF. In DNA form, the CDR3 reads TGTGCCTGGACCGCGGGGGGGCCAACAGATACGCAGTATTTT.

This chain connects TRBV25-1 to TRBJ2-3, with D unresolved. This CDR3 is built from 14 residues. Germline V gene lookup returns CDR1 MGHDK and CDR2 SYGVNS. Trimming cost V 3 bases and J 0 bases, with 7 bases left between them. The CDR3 protein is CASSDPSSTDTQYF. The CDR3, as DNA: TGTGCCAGCAGTGACCCTTCTAGCACAGATACGCAGTATTTT. The whole variable domain, filled in from reference TRBV25-1 and TRBJ2-3, reads EADIYQTPRYLVIGTGKKITLECSQTMGHDKMYWYQQDPGMELHLIHYSYGVNSTEKGDLSSESTVSRIRTEHFPLTLESARPSHTSQYLCASSDPSSTDTQYFGPGTRLTVL.

The chain has TRBV5-1 and TRBJ2-5; D may be TRBD1 or TRBD2 (5 bases each). The germline gives CDR1 SGHRS, CDR2 YFSETQ. The V and J ends lost 6 bases and 5 bases respectively, with 17 bases between them. The CDR3 runs 14 residues. CDR3 sequence reads: CASTREGWGETQYF. CDR3 nucleotide sequence: TGCGCCAGCACCCGAGAGGGGTGGGGTGAGACCCAGTACTTC.

The gene calls are TRBV27 and TRBJ2-3, with 11 bases that match TRBD2. The CDR3 has 15 amino acids. Trimming at V came to 3 bases and at J to 4 bases, leaving 3 bases not matched to a gene. CDR1 is MNHEY, CDR2 SMNVEV, per germline (reference sequence). The CDR3 DNA is TGTGCCAGCAGTTTCCTAGCGGGAGGCGCAGATACGCAGTATTTT. This translates into CASSFLAGGADTQYF.

V usage is TRBV2 and J usage is TRBJ2-1, with no clear D. Trimming removed 1 base at V and 0 bases at J, with 7 bases between. The germline V gene has CDR1 SNHLY and CDR2 FYNNEI. This CDR3 is built from 15 residues. DNA for the CDR3: TGTGCCAGCAGTGAAGAAGAGAGCTCCTACAATGAGCAGTTCTTC. Amino acid sequence: CASSEEESSYNEQFF.

CDR3 in amino acids: CSVVKDSGNTIYF. Written as DNA, the CDR3 is TGCAGCGTTGTGAAAGACTCTGGAAACACCATATATTTT. The rearrangement joins TRBV29-1 to TRBJ1-3; D unclear. The ends were cut back, 4 bases at V and 0 bases at J, with 7 bases in the middle. This CDR3 is built from 13 residues. Germline values: CDR1 SQVTM, CDR2 ANQGSEA. The entire variable domain, with the rest obtained from reference TRBV29-1 and TRBJ1-3, is as follows: SAVISQKPSRDICQRGTSLTIQCQVDSQVTMMFWYRQQPGQSLTLIATANQGSEATYESGFVIDKFPISRPNLTFSTLTVSNMSPEDSSIYLCSVVKDSGNTIYFGEGSWLTVV.

As to this clone: A read error may produce the germline difference seen at one junction end. The chain combines TRBV7-7 with TRBJ2-2; weak D call: TRBD1 (5 bases). The CDR3 spans 14 residues. Germline lookup yields CDR1 SSHAT and CDR2 FNYEAQ (reference sequence). CDR3 nucleotide sequence: TGTGCTAGCAGCTTACAGGTGAACACCGGGGAGCTGTTTTTT. Translation gives CASSLQVNTGELFF.